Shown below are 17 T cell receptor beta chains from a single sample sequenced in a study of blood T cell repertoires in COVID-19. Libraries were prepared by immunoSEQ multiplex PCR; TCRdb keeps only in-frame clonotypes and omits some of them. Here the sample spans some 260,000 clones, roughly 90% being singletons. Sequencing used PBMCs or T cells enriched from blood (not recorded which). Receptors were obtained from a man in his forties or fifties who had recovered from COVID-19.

This CDR3 reads CASSQEDRRYGYTF. The CDR3 DNA reads TGTGCCAGCAGCCAGGAGGACCGAAGGTATGGCTACACCTTC. V usage is TRBV3-1 (or the pseudogene TRBV3-2) and J usage is TRBJ1-2; D is unclear. Trimming stripped 3 bases from V and 5 bases from J, with 13 bases between. CDR1 and CDR2 (germline): LGHDT, YNNKEL (reference sequence). This CDR3 contains 14 residues.

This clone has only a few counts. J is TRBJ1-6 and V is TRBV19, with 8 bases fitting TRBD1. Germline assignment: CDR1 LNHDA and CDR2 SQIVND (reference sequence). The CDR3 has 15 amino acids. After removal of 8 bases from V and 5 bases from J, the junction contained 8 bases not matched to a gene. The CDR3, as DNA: TGTGCCAGTTCCGAGGACAGGGAAAATAATTCACCCCTCCACTTT. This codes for CASSEDRENNSPLHF.

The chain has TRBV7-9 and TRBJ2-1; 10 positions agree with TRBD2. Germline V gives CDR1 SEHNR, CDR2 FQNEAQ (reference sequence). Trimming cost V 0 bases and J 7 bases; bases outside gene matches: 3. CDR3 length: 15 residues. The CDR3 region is CASSLAAGGPNEQFF. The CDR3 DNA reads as TGTGCCAGCAGCTTAGCAGCGGGAGGGCCAAATGAGCAGTTCTTC.

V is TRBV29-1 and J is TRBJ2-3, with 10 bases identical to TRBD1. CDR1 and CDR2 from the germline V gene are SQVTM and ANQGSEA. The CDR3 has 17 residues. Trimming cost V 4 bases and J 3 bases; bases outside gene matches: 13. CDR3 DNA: TGCAGCGTTGTAAGAACGCCCGGGACAGGGGTTACAGATACGCAGTATTTT. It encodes CSVVRTPGTGVTDTQYF.

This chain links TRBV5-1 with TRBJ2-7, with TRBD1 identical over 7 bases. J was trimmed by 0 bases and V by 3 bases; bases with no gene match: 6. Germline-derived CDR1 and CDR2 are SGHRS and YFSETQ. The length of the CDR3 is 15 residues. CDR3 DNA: TGCGCCAGCAGCTACGGGACAGCTAGCTCCTACGAGCAGTACTTC. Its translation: CASSYGTASSYEQYF.

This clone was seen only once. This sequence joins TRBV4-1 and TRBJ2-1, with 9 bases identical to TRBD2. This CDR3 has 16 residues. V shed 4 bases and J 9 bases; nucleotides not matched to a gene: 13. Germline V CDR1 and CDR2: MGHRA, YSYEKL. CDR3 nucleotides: TGCGCCAGCAGCCCCATATCGGCGGGGGGGCCCAGTGAGCAGTTCTTC. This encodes CASSPISAGGPSEQFF.

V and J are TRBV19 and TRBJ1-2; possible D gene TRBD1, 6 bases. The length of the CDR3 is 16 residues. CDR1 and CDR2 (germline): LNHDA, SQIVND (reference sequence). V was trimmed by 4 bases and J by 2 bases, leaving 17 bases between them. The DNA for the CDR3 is TGTGCCAGTAGTAACCCAGGACAGAGAATCAACTATGGCTACACCTTC. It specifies CASSNPGQRINYGYTF.

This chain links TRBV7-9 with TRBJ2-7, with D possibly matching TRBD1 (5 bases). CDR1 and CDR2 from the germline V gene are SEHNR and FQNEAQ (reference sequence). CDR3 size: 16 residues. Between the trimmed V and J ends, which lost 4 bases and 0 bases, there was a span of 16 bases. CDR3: CASSSLHQGASYEQYF. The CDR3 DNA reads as TGTGCCAGCAGCTCCCTCCATCAGGGTGCCTCCTACGAGCAGTACTTC.

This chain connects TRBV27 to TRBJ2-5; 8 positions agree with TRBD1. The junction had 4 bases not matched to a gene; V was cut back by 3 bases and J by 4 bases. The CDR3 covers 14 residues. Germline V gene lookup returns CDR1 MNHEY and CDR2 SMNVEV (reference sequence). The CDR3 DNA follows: TGTGCCAGCAGTTTCCAGGGGGCTGGAGAGACCCAGTACTTC. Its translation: CASSFQGAGETQYF.

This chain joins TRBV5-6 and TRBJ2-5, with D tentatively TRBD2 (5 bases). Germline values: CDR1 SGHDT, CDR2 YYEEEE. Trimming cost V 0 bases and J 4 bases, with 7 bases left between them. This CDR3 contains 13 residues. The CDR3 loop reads CASSLVDLETQYF. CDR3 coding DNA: TGTGCCAGCAGCTTGGTGGACTTAGAGACCCAGTACTTC. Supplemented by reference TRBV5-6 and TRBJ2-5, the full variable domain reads DAGVTQSPTHLIKTRGQQVTLRCSPKSGHDTVSWYQQALGQGPQFIFQYYEEEERQRGNFPDRFSGHQFPNYSSELNVNALLLGDSALYLCASSLVDLETQYFGPGTRLLVL.

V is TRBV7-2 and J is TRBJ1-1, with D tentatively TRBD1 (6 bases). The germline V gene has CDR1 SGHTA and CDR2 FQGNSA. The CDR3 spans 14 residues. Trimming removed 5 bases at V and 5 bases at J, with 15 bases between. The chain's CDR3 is CASSLRGSPTEAFF. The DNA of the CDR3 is TGTGCCAGCAGCCTCAGGGGTTCTCCTACTGAAGCTTTCTTT.

CDR3 nucleotides: TGTGCCAGCAGTTTTGACAGGGGAGGTCAAGAGACCCAGTACTTC. Its translation: CASSFDRGGQETQYF. The chain uses TRBV11-2 and TRBJ2-5; 8 bases fit TRBD1. With V trimmed by 6 bases and J by 2 bases, 8 bases remained unmatched. Germline lookup yields CDR1 SGHAT and CDR2 FQNNGV. This CDR3 is built from 15 residues. Using reference TRBV11-2 and TRBJ2-5 for the parts outside the CDR3, the full variable domain is EAGVAQSPRYKIIEKRQSVAFWCNPISGHATLYWYQQILGQGPKLLIQFQNNGVVDDSQLPKDRFSAERLKGVDSTLKIQPAKLEDSAVYLCASSFDRGGQETQYFGPGTRLLVL.

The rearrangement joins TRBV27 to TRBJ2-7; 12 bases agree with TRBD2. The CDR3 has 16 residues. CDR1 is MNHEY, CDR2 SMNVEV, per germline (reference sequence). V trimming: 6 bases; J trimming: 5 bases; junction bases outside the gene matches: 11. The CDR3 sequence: CASSRSLAGGPHEQYF. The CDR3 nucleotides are TGTGCCAGCAGCCGGTCTCTAGCGGGAGGGCCACACGAGCAGTACTTC.

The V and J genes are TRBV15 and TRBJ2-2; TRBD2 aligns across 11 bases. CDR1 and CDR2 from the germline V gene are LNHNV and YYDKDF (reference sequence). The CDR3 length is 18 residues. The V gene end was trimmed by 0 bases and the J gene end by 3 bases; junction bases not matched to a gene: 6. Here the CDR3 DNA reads TGTGCCACCAGCAGAGATCTTCTAGCGGGGGGTTACACCGGGGAGCTGTTTTTT. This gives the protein CATSRDLLAGGYTGELFF.

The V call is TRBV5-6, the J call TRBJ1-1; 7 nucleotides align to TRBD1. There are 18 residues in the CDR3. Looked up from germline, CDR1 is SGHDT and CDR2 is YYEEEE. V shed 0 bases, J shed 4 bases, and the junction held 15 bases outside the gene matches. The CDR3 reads CASSLARGQRLSGTEAFF. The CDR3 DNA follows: TGTGCCAGCAGCTTGGCCCGGGGACAGAGGCTGAGTGGCACTGAAGCTTTCTTT.

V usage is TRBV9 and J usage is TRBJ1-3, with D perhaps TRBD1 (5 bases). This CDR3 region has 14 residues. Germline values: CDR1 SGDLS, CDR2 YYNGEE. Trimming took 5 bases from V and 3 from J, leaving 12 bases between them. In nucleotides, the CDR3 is TGTGCCAGCAGAAGCGACAGTGTTGGAAACACCATATATTTT. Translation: CASRSDSVGNTIYF. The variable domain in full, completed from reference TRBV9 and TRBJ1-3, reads DSGVTQTPKHLITATGQRVTLRCSPRSGDLSVYWYQQSLDQGLQFLIQYYNGEERAKGNILERFSAQQFPDLHSELNLSSLELGDSALYFCASRSDSVGNTIYFGEGSWLTVV.

The CDR3, as DNA: TGTGCCAGCAGCTTAGGACATTTTTACCAGCCCCAGCATTTT. This sequence encodes CASSLGHFYQPQHF. J is TRBJ1-5 and V is TRBV7-9; no reliable D call. The CDR3 totals 14 residues. CDR1 and CDR2 from the germline V gene are SEHNR and FQNEAQ (reference sequence). V was clipped by 1 base and J by 7 bases, with 11 bases between them. Variable domain in full (rest from reference TRBV7-9 and TRBJ1-5): DTGVSQNPRHKITKRGQNVTFRCDPISEHNRLYWYRQTLGQGPEFLTYFQNEAQLEKSRLLSDRFSAERPKGSFSTLEIQRTEQGDSAMYLCASSLGHFYQPQHFGDGTRLSIL.